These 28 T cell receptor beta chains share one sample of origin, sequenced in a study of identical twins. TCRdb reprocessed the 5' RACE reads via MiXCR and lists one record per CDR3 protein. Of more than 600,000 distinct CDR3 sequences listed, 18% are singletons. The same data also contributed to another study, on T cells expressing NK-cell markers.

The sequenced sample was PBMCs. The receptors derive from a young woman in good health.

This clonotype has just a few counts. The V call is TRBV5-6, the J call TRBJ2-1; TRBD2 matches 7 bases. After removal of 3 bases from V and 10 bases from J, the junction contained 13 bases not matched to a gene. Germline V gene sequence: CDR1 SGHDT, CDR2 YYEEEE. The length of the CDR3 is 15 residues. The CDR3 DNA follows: TGTGCCAGCAGCTCGGTAGGGCGGGAGATGGGAGAGCAGTTCTTC. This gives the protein CASSSVGREMGEQFF.

The CDR3: CASSLNQNTGELFF. The CDR3 DNA sequence: TGTGCCAGCAGCTTGAACCAGAACACCGGGGAGCTGTTTTTT. This chain connects TRBV5-4 to TRBJ2-2, with unresolved D. This CDR3 contains 14 residues. V lost 1 base, J lost 1 base, and 5 bases lay in between. Germline CDR1 reads SGHNT; CDR2 reads YYREEE (reference sequence). The full variable domain, with the rest looked up from reference TRBV5-4 and TRBJ2-2, is ETGVTQSPTHLIKTRGQQVTLRCSSQSGHNTVSWYQQALGQGPQFIFQYYREEENGRGNFPPRFSGLQFPNYSSELNVNALELDDSALYLCASSLNQNTGELFFGEGSRLTVL.

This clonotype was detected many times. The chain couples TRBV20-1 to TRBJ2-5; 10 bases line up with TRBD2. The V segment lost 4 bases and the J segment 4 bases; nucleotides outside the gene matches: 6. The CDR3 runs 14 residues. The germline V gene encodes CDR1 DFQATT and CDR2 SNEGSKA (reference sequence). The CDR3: CSAKAGGPRETQYF. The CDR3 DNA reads TGCAGTGCTAAAGCGGGGGGGCCTAGAGAGACCCAGTACTTC.

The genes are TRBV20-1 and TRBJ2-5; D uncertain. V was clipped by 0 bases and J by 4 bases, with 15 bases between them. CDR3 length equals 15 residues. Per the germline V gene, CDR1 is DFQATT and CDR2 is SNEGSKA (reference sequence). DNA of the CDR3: TGCAGTGCTAGAGAGGGCTACTCAGAGAGAGAGACCCAGTACTTC. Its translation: CSAREGYSERETQYF.

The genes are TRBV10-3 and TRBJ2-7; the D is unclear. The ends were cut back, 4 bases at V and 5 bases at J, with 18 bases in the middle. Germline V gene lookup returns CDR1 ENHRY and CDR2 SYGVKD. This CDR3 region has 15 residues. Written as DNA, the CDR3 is TGTGCCATCAGTGCCACCGGCCCAATCGCGGACGAGCAGTACTTC. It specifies CAISATGPIADEQYF.

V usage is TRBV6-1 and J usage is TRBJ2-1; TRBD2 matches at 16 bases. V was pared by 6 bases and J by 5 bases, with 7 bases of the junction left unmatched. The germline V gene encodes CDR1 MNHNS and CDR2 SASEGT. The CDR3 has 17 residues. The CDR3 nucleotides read TGTGCCAGCAGGGGACTAGCGGGAGGGCCGAGAGACAATGAGCAGTTCTTC. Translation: CASRGLAGGPRDNEQFF.

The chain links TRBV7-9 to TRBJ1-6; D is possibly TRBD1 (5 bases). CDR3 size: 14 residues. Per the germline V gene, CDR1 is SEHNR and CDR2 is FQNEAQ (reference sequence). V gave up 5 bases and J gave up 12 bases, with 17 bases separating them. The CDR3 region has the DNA TGTGCCAGCAGCAAAGACGGGGCAGTTAGACCCCTCCACTTT. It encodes CASSKDGAVRPLHF.

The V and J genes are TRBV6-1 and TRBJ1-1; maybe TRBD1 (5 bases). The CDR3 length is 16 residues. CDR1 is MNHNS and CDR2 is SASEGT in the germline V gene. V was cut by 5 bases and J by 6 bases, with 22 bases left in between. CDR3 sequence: CASSPLPGPVLAEAFF. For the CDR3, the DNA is TGTGCCAGCAGTCCGCTCCCGGGGCCAGTTTTAGCTGAAGCTTTCTTT.

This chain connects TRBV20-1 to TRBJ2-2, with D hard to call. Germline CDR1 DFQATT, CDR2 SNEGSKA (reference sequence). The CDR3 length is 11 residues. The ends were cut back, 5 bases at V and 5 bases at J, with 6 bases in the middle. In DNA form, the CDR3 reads TGCAGTGCTTGGCAGACCGGGGAGCTGTTTTTT. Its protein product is CSAWQTGELFF.

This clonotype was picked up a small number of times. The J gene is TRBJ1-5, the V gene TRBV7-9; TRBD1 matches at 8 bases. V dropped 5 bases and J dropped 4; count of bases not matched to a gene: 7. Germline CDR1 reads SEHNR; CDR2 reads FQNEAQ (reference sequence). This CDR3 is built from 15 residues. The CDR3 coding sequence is TGTGCCAGCAGCCCTACAGGGGGTCTGAATCAGCCCCAGCATTTT. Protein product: CASSPTGGLNQPQHF. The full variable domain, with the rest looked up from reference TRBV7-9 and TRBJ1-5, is DTGVSQNPRHKITKRGQNVTFRCDPISEHNRLYWYRQTLGQGPEFLTYFQNEAQLEKSRLLSDRFSAERPKGSFSTLEIQRTEQGDSAMYLCASSPTGGLNQPQHFGDGTRLSIL.

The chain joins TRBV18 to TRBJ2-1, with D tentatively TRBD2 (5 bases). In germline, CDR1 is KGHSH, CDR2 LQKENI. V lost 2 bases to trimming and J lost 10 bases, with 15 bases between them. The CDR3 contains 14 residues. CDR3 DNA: TGTGCCAGCTCACCAGGGTATGGCGGGCAGGAGCAGTTCTTC. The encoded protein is CASSPGYGGQEQFF.

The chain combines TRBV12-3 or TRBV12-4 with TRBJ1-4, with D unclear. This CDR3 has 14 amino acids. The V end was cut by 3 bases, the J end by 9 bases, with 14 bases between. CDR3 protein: CASSLRRSNQKLFF. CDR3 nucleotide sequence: TGTGCCAGCAGTTTGCGCAGGTCGAATCAAAAACTGTTTTTT.

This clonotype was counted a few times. The CDR3, as DNA: TGTGCCATCAGTGGGGGGACAGGGAACCACGAGCAGTACTTC. Protein product: CAISGGTGNHEQYF. This chain connects TRBV10-3 to TRBJ2-7; 9 nucleotides line up with TRBD1. This CDR3 comprises 14 residues. The junction had 6 bases not matched to a gene; V was cut back by 4 bases and J by 5 bases. Germline V gives CDR1 ENHRY, CDR2 SYGVKD.

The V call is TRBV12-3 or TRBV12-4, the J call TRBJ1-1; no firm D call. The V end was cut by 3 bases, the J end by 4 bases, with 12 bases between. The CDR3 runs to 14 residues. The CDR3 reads CASSFLFGGTEAFF. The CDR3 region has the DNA TGTGCCAGCAGTTTTCTGTTTGGAGGCACTGAAGCTTTCTTT.

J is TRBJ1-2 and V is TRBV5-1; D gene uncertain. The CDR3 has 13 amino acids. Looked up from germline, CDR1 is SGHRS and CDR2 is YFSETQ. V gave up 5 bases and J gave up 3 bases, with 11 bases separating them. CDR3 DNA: TGCGCCAGCAGTTATCACGGACACTATGGCTACACCTTC. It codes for CASSYHGHYGYTF.

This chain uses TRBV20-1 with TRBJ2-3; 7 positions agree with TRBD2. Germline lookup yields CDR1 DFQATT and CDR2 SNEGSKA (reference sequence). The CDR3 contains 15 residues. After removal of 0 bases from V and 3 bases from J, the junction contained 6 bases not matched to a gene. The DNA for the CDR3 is TGCAGTGCTAGAGAATTTGGGCGGGAGACAGATACGCAGTATTTT. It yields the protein CSAREFGRETDTQYF.

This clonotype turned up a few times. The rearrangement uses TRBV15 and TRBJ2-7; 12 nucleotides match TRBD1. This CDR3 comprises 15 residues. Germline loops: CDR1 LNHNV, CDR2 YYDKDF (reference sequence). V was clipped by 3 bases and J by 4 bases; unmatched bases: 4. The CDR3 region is CATSRGQGASYEQYF. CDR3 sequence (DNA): TGTGCCACCAGCAGGGGACAGGGGGCTTCGTACGAGCAGTACTTC. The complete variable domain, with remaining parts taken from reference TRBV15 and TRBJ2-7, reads DAMVIQNPRYQVTQFGKPVTLSCSQTLNHNVMYWYQQKSSQAPKLLFHYYDKDFNNEADTPDNFQSRRPNTSFCFLDIRSPGLGDTAMYLCATSRGQGASYEQYFGPGTRLTVT.

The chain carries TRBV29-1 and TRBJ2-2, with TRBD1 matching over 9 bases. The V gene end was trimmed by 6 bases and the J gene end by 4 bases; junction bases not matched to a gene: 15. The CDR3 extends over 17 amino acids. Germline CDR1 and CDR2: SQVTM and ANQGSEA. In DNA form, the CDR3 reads TGCAGCGTGCAAACAGGGGGCGCAATGTTGAGCACCGGGGAGCTGTTTTTT. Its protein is CSVQTGGAMLSTGELFF.

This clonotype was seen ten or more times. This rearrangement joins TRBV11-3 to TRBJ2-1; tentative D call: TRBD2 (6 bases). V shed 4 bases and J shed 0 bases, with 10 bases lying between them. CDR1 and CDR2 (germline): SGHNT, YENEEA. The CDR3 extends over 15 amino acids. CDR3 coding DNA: TGTGCCAGCAGCTCAACGCGGGGCTCCTACAATGAGCAGTTCTTC. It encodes CASSSTRGSYNEQFF.

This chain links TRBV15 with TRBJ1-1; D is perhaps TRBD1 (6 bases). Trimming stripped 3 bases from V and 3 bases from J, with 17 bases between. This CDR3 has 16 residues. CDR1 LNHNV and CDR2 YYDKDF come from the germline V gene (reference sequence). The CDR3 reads CATSRTKGGPYTEAFF. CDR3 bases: TGTGCCACCAGCAGGACGAAGGGGGGGCCTTACACTGAAGCTTTCTTT.

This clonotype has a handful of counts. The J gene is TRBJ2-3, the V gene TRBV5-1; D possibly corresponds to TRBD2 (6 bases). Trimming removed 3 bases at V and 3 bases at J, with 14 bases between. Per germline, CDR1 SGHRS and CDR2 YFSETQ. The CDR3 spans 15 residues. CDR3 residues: CASSSAGGPTDTQYF. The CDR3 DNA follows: TGCGCCAGCAGCTCGGCCGGAGGGCCGACAGATACGCAGTATTTT.

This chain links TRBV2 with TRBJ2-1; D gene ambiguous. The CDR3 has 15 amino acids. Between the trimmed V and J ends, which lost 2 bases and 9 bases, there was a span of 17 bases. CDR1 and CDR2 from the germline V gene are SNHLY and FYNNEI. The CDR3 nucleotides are TGTGCCAGCAGTGAACTGTCACCCCTATTCGGTGAGCAGTTCTTC. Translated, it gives CASSELSPLFGEQFF.

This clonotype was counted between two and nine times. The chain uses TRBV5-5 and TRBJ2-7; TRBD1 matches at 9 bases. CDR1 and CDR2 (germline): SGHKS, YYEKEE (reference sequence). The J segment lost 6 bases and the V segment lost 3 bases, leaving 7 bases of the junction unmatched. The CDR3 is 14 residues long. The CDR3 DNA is TGTGCCAGCAGCTCGTGGACAGGGGCGTTCGAGCAGTACTTC. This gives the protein CASSSWTGAFEQYF.

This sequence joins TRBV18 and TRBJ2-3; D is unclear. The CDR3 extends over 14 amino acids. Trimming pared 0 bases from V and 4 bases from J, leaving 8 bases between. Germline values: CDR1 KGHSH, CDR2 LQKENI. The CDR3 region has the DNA TGTGCCAGCTCACCACCGTCTAAAGCAGATACGCAGTATTTT. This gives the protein CASSPPSKADTQYF.

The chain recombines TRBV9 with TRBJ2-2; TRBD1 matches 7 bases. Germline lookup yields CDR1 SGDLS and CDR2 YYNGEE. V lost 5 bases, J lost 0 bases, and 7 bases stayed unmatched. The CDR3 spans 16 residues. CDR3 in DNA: TGTGCCAGCAGTGCCCGACAGGGCCCGAACACCGGGGAGCTGTTTTTT. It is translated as CASSARQGPNTGELFF.

The CDR3 here is CASSKSTGANVLTF. In DNA form, the CDR3 reads TGTGCCAGCAGCAAGTCCACTGGGGCCAACGTCCTGACTTTC. The chain links TRBV3-1 to TRBJ2-6; D not resolved. This CDR3 comprises 14 residues. Germline CDR1 and CDR2: LGHDT and YNNKEL (reference sequence). The germline V and J ends were trimmed by 5 bases and 2 bases, with 7 bases remaining between them.

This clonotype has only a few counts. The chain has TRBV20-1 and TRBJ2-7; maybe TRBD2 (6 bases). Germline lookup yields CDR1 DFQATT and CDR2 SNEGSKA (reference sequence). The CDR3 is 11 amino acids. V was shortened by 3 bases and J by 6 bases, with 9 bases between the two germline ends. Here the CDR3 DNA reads TGCAGTGCTAGGGACTATCTCGAGCAGTACTTC. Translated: CSARDYLEQYF.

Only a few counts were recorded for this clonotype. This CDR3 reads CASSQTPDRSSNGYTF. The CDR3 bases are TGCGCCAGCAGCCAAACGCCGGACAGGAGTTCTAATGGCTACACCTTC. The V and J genes are TRBV5-1 and TRBJ1-2, with 7 bases lining up with TRBD1. The germline V gene encodes CDR1 SGHRS and CDR2 YFSETQ. The V and J ends lost 4 bases and 6 bases, in that order; junction bases with no gene match: 15. This CDR3 is 16 amino acids long.